This TCR beta chain is from a study of cytomegalovirus exposure and HLA in healthy donors. Study in general: In an early release, HLA-typed donors contributed some 88 million unique TCR sequences.

Points on this clone: The antigen remains unidentified.

The study, taken as a whole, reports: Among TCR sequences, most were rare, though some public TCRs appeared in many donors. Investigators reported 150 to 200 TCR beta chains as tied to cytomegalovirus.

Trimming removed 1 base at V and 1 base at J, with 10 bases between. CDR1 LNHNV and CDR2 YYDKDF come from the germline V gene (reference sequence). There are 15 residues in the CDR3. The PCR made use of 60 Vbeta and 13 Jbeta primers. Profiled with immunoSEQ multiplex PCR; TCRdb holds only in-frame clones, not every one. The table records approximately 220,000 clones, less than 85% of them present only once. What was sequenced was PBMCs. This clonotype originated in a man aged 18 to 29 in good health and CMV-seronegative. The chain is built from TRBV15 and TRBJ2-5; TRBD2 might be the D (6 bases). The CDR3 reads CATSRGGNFQETQYF. The DNA for the CDR3 is TGTGCCACCAGCAGAGGCGGGAACTTCCAAGAGACCCAGTACTTC. Using reference TRBV15 and TRBJ2-5 for the parts outside the CDR3, the full variable domain is DAMVIQNPRYQVTQFGKPVTLSCSQTLNHNVMYWYQQKSSQAPKLLFHYYDKDFNNEADTPDNFQSRRPNTSFCFLDIRSPGLGDTAMYLCATSRGGNFQETQYFGPGTRLLVL.